The entry below gives a single TCR beta chain sequence along with its context. This clonotype has just a few counts. This clone's antigen is unknown. Base qualities are not at hand, and no much larger clone is one base apart. In the germline V gene, CDR1 corresponds to MGHRA and CDR2 to YSYEKL. The cysteine opens and the phenylalanine closes a CDR3 of 15 amino acids. CDR3 DNA only is kept here, 45 bases in frame from base 1. V is shortened by 3 bases, J by 0 bases, and the region joining them spans 12 bases. Amplification of full-length TCR variable regions was done by 5' RACE PCR using constant-region reverse primers, and this step was followed by semi-nested PCR with Nested Universal Primer A. The ReliaPrep RNA Cell Miniprep System was used to extract total RNA, which was then reverse transcribed into 5'RACE-ready cDNA with the SMARTer RACE 5'/3' Kit. Multiplex adaptors were used to barcode full-length TCR alpha and beta libraries, and the barcoded libraries were sequenced on an Illumina MiSeq. Per the original workflow: For each of nine subset-tissue groups, sequencing data from the five patients were pooled, and the groups were compared by unsupervised clustering of TCR gene usage. The Morisita-Horn index was used to calculate repertoire similarity, with shared sequences weighted according to their contribution to each repertoire. TCRdb handled the public reads itself, with Q25 trimming in fastp and clone calling in MiXCR, and kept productive beta chains. Merged by CDR3 protein, the rows form single entries marked with the most common genes and DNA. The V and J calls reflect TCRdb's pipeline rather than the authors' work. The sample has tens of thousands of distinct CDR3 sequences on record, 25% to 30% of them singletons. The ten largest clones capture about 2.5% of the sample.

Cells that were CD4+CD25+CD127-/low were the ones isolated as Tregs. Tregs, naive and memory CD4+ T cells from tumor, blood and ipsilateral draining lymph nodes of a handful of breast cancer patients underwent full-length TCR alpha and beta sequencing. Tumor tissue and lymph nodes from ipsilateral axillary dissection were perfused with PBS, minced and digested with collagenase I and hyaluronidase. Sorted cell populations were confirmed by FACS to exceed 90% purity. The record originates from a study (dated by TCRdb to the mid-2010s). Background for the entire study: Whether tumor-infiltrating Tregs in breast cancer are recruited from blood Tregs or converted in situ from other CD4+ T cell subsets was tested.

On the study overall, not on this receptor specifically: The greatest overlap of tumor-infiltrating Treg TCR alpha and beta sequences was with tumor naive CD4+ T cells, followed next by blood naive CD4+ T cells. Tumor memory CD4+ T cell TCR gene usage clustered with blood and lymph node memory CD4+ cells and lymph node naive CD4+ cells. The larger-cohort validation was restricted to a single TCR beta V-J rearrangement rather than whole repertoires.

In this chain, TRBV4-1 is recombined with TRBJ2-7, with no confidently assigned D gene. The sequencing input was tumor-infiltrating Tregs sorted from the breast tumor. The sequence derives from a female donor with breast cancer. The CDR3 sequence is CASSQYTQISYEQYF. The bases read TGCGCCAGCAGCCAGTACACCCAAATCTCCTACGAGCAGTACTTC.